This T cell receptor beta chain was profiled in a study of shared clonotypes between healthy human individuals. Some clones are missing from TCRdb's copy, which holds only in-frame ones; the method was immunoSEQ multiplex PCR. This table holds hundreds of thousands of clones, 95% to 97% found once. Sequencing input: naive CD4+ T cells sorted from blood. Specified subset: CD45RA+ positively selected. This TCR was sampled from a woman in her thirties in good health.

The CDR3 sequence is CASSRGTGGETQYF. CDR3 in DNA: TGTGCCAGCAGCCGGGGGACGGGAGGAGAGACCCAGTACTTC. The J gene is TRBJ2-5, the V gene TRBV7-3; 7 bases are a match to TRBD2. The CDR3 runs 14 residues. After removal of 5 bases from V and 4 bases from J, the junction contained 7 bases not matched to a gene. In germline, CDR1 is SGHTA, CDR2 FQGTGA.